The 14 T cell receptor beta chains presented below share a single source sample, sequenced in a study of radiotherapy plus CTLA-4 blockade in lung cancer. Produced via immunoSEQ multiplex PCR; TCRdb's table is partial and in-frame only. The table has about 48,000 clones, approximately 86% seen once; the top ten hold over 15%. Sequenced material: peripheral blood, taken from a patient treated with radiotherapy plus ipilimumab. The receptors were sampled from a human donor with non-small cell lung cancer that progressed on radiotherapy plus ipilimumab. Some clones in this sample may be carry-over from other donors' samples.

This clone was seen only once. The J gene is TRBJ1-2, the V gene TRBV11-2; D perhaps matches TRBD1 (5 bases). The CDR3 consists of 16 residues. Trimming stripped 5 bases from V and 4 bases from J, with 20 bases between. Germline values: CDR1 SGHAT, CDR2 FQNNGV. As DNA, the CDR3 is TGTGCCAGCAGCACCGGCACCTGGGGGGTTGGCTATGGCTACACCTTC. Amino acid sequence: CASSTGTWGVGYGYTF.

The DNA of the CDR3 is TGTGCCAGCAGGCCACAGGGGACAACTAATGAAAAACTGTTTTTT. Residues: CASRPQGTTNEKLFF. This chain links TRBV25-1 with TRBJ1-4; 7 bases are shared with TRBD1. In germline, CDR1 is MGHDK, CDR2 SYGVNS. The CDR3 spans 15 residues. Trimming at V came to 6 bases and at J to 0 bases, leaving 4 bases not matched to a gene.

The chain recombines TRBV5-1 with TRBJ1-5; D is perhaps TRBD1 (5 bases). V was clipped by 1 base and J by 5 bases, with 7 bases between them. The V gene's germline CDR1 is SGHRS and CDR2 YFSETQ. This CDR3 contains 13 residues. CDR3 region: CASSLTGDQPQHF. CDR3 bases: TGCGCCAGCAGCTTGACAGGCGATCAGCCCCAGCATTTT.

The chain carries TRBV6-5 and TRBJ1-2; D is possibly TRBD1 (6 bases). The CDR3 spans 11 residues. Germline V gene data show CDR1 as MNHEY and CDR2 as SVGAGI. V shed 4 bases and J shed 13 bases, with 13 bases lying between them. DNA for the CDR3: TGTGCCAGCAGTTCGGCGGGGGGCCCCACCTTC. Translating gives CASSSAGGPTF.

The genes are TRBV29-1 and TRBJ2-1; TRBD2 agrees at 13 bases. V dropped 7 bases and J dropped 5; count of bases not matched to a gene: 5. The CDR3 is made up of 14 amino acids. The V gene's germline CDR1 is SQVTM and CDR2 ANQGSEA. CDR3 DNA: TGCAGCGCCCTAGGACTAGCGGGAGACAATGAGCAGTTCTTC. It codes for CSALGLAGDNEQFF.

The chain uses TRBV4-2 and TRBJ1-2, with D uncertain. CDR1 and CDR2 (germline): LGHNA, YNFKEQ. The CDR3 is 17 residues long. V dropped 2 bases and J dropped 2 bases, with 18 bases sitting between them. For the CDR3, the DNA is TGTGCCAGCAGCCAAATAACCCTGGACGGACTAAACTATGGCTACACCTTC. Translated, it gives CASSQITLDGLNYGYTF.

This clone was recorded a few times. The CDR3 loop reads CASSHREAYGYTF. CDR3 sequence (DNA): TGTGCCAGCAGTCACAGGGAAGCCTATGGCTACACCTTC. This chain connects TRBV14 to TRBJ1-2; maybe TRBD1 (6 bases). The germline gives CDR1 SGHDN, CDR2 FVKESK. This CDR3 has 13 amino acids. Trimming stripped 6 bases from V and 4 bases from J, with 12 bases between.

The chain is built from TRBV7-2 and TRBJ2-5; 10 bases are a match to TRBD1. Looked up from germline, CDR1 is SGHTA and CDR2 is FQGNSA. Germline trimming cut 5 bases from V and 4 bases from J; bases unmatched to any gene: 4. This CDR3 is 14 amino acids long. In DNA, the CDR3 is TGTGCCAGCAGCCCCCGACAGGGGGCAGAGACCCAGTACTTC. This codes for CASSPRQGAETQYF. The whole variable domain, filled in from reference TRBV7-2 and TRBJ2-5, reads GAGVSQSPSNKVTEKGKDVELRCDPISGHTALYWYRQSLGQGLEFLIYFQGNSAPDKSGLPSDRFSAERTGGSVSTLTIQRTQQEDSAVYLCASSPRQGAETQYFGPGTRLLVL.

The chain joins TRBV4-3 to TRBJ2-2; 9 bases agree with TRBD2. Germline V gene sequence: CDR1 LGHNA, CDR2 YSLEER. The CDR3 has 16 amino acids. Germline trimming cut 1 base from V and 7 bases from J; bases unmatched to any gene: 7. The CDR3 nucleotides read TGCGCCAGCAGCCAAGTCGGCGGGAGGGCGAACGGGGAGCTGTTTTTT. It is translated as CASSQVGGRANGELFF.

The gene calls are TRBV30 and TRBJ2-3, with 9 bases that match TRBD2. The CDR3 is 15 residues long. V gave up 3 bases and J gave up 5 bases; unmatched junction bases: 9. Germline CDR1 and CDR2: GTSNPN and SVGIG (reference sequence). The CDR3 region has the DNA TGTGCCTGGAGGAGGGCGGGAGGGCGGAAAGATACGCAGTATTTT. Its protein is CAWRRAGGRKDTQYF. Together with reference TRBV30 and TRBJ2-3, the CDR3 gives the full variable domain: SQTIHQWPATLVQPVGSPLSLECTVEGTSNPNLYWYRQAAGRGLQLLFYSVGIGQISSEVPQNLSASRPQDRQFILSSKKLLLSDSGFYLCAWRRAGGRKDTQYFGPGTRLTVL.

The chain has TRBV2 and TRBJ2-7; TRBD2 might be the D (6 bases). The CDR3 loop spans 13 amino acids. V lost 8 bases and J 3 bases, leaving 14 bases between the germline ends. Germline-derived CDR1 and CDR2 are SNHLY and FYNNEI. The CDR3 coding sequence is TGTGCCAGCTACCGGGACTTCAACTACGAGCAGTACTTC. Encoded protein: CASYRDFNYEQYF. The full variable domain, with the rest looked up from reference TRBV2 and TRBJ2-7, is EPEVTQTPSHQVTQMGQEVILRCVPISNHLYFYWYRQILGQKVEFLVSFYNNEISEKSEIFDDQFSVERPDGSNFTLKIRSTKLEDSAMYFCASYRDFNYEQYFGPGTRLTVT.

V is TRBV5-1 and J is TRBJ1-6, with no clear D. CDR1 SGHRS and CDR2 YFSETQ come from the germline V gene. V lost 4 bases and J 9 bases, leaving 20 bases between the germline ends. The CDR3 covers 16 residues. The CDR3 bases are TGCGCCAGCAGCCTGTACGGACCCCGGGAGGGTTCACCCCTCCACTTT. Translation: CASSLYGPREGSPLHF.

This chain uses TRBV6-5 with TRBJ2-5; D not resolved. The germline V gene encodes CDR1 MNHEY and CDR2 SVGAGI. Trimming shortened V by 1 base and J by 3 bases, and 9 bases separated the two germline ends. This CDR3 is built from 14 residues. CDR3 loop: CASSYFGQKETQYF. CDR3 DNA: TGTGCCAGCAGTTACTTTGGGCAGAAAGAGACCCAGTACTTC.

The V call is TRBV6-1, the J call TRBJ1-2, with TRBD1 as a possible D gene (5 bases). Trimming took 2 bases from V and 1 from J, leaving 11 bases between them. Germline CDR1 and CDR2: MNHNS and SASEGT. The CDR3 extends over 15 amino acids. CDR3 protein: CASSEPTGVNYGYTF. CDR3 DNA: TGTGCCAGCAGTGAACCAACAGGAGTTAACTATGGCTACACCTTC.